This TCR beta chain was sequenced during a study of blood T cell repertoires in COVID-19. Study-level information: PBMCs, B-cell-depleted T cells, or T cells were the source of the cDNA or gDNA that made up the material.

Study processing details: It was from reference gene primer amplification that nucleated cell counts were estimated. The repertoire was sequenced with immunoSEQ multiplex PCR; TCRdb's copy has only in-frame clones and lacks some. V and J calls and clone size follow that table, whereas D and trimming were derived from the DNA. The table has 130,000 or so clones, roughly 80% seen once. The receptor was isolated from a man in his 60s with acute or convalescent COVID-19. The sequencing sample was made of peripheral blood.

The CDR3 DNA is TGTGCCAGCAGTGCGGGACAGGGTAATCAGCCCCAGCATTTT. This gives the protein CASSAGQGNQPQHF. The chain couples TRBV28 to TRBJ1-5; 9 bases agree with TRBD1. Losses at the gene ends were 5 bases for V and 4 bases for J; bases not matched to a gene: 3. CDR3 length: 14 residues. The germline gives CDR1 MDHEN, CDR2 SYDVKM.